The clone carrying this TCR beta chain was counted between two and nine times. The target antigen is unknown. The data stem from a study of T cell repertoires in cytomegalovirus infection. At the level of the study: Both a matching HLA type and CMV infection were indicated by public TCR beta signatures.

Broader study findings: Within the response measured ex vivo, HLA-C-restricted CMV-specific TCR beta clonotypes were dominant. Cumulative public TCR beta family frequency identified carriers of CMV plus the relevant HLA.

There are 11 residues in the CDR3. Trimming left V 6 bases short and J 7 bases short, with 7 bases between. Germline values: CDR1 MNHEY, CDR2 SMNVEV (reference sequence). TCRdb ran MiXCR on the reads and lists one entry per CDR3 protein. Among 360,000 or so distinct CDR3 sequences, approximately 30% were seen once, and the ten largest hold around an eighth. The clonotype comes from a human donor in good health (CMV status not recorded). Some clones in this sample may be carry-over from other donors' samples. This chain connects TRBV27 to TRBJ2-1; D is perhaps TRBD1 (5 bases). The input for sequencing was cultured PBMCs, taken from culture after CMV antigen stimulation. The CDR3 sequence: CASSHRNEQFF. The DNA for the CDR3 is TGTGCCAGCAGCCACAGGAATGAGCAGTTCTTC.